The sequence of this T cell receptor (beta chain) was determined in a study of T cell responses to AZD1222 COVID-19 vaccine. Notes on the study in general: It was only after the peak T cell response that any repertoires were sampled.

TCRdb's copy holds only in-frame clones and misses some; the assay was immunoSEQ multiplex PCR. The table lists about 120,000 clones, approximately 92% of them singletons. The CDR3 spans 16 residues. Worth noting for this clone: Its antigen is unknown.

Sequences were derived from peripheral blood, sampled 28 days after the second dose of the MenACWY control vaccine. The sequence came from an adult who received the MenACWY meningococcal vaccine as a control. V is TRBV21-1 and J is TRBJ2-3; TRBD2 is the table's D call, not checked against the DNA. TRBV21-1 is a recognized pseudogene. In nucleotides, the CDR3 is TGTGCCAGCAGCGCCTGGGCGGGGGGCGGCACAGATACGCAGTATTTT. This gives the protein CASSAWAGGGTDTQYF.